Sequencing of this TCR beta chain was carried out in a study of beta chain features in type 1 diabetes. The study's findings and limits: The study found fewer insertions and more deletions at VDJ junctions in type 1 diabetes patients. Patients showed naive, central memory and Treg TCRB repertoires that appeared more similar than those of healthy donors. Over-representation of high TCR-expressing cells was a possible consequence of cDNA sequencing.

Trimming took 1 base from V and 5 from J, leaving 11 bases between them. CDR3 size: 15 residues. Germline V gene lookup returns CDR1 MDHEN and CDR2 SYDVKM. Details on this clone: Its antigen is unknown.

CD45RO/CCR7/CD25/CD127/CD95/CD27 staining was used to isolate CD4+ naive, central memory, regulatory and stem cell-like memory cells by sorting. All of the isolated RNA was reverse transcribed, so expressed TCRB transcripts were sequenced. Generated by immunoSEQ multiplex PCR, the TCRdb table keeps only in-frame clones and is missing some. The sample has about 150,000 clones, 7% to 10% seen once. What was sequenced was central memory CD4+ T cells from blood. The receptor's source is a woman between 18 and 29 years old in good health. The chain combines TRBV28 with TRBJ1-4; possible D gene TRBD1, 5 bases. As DNA, the CDR3 is TGTGCCAGCAGTTTATCGACGCGGGGCAATGAAAAACTGTTTTTT. Encoded protein: CASSLSTRGNEKLFF.